The 23 T cell receptor beta chains presented below share a single source sample, sequenced in a study of CD8 T cells in ankylosing spondylitis. No antigen has been assigned to these receptors. Overall study findings and caveats: For ankylosing spondylitis blood, a TCR beta motif of about eight highly homologous variants appeared characteristic.

TCRdb reprocessed the 5' RACE reads via MiXCR and lists one record per CDR3 protein. Seen here are about 500,000 distinct CDR3 sequences, 12% observed once, and the top ten hold almost 7%. The sequenced material came from blood, either unsorted or a sorted T cell fraction (not recorded which). The origin of the receptors is a male donor with ankylosing spondylitis.

The chain combines TRBV5-1 with TRBJ1-1, with D perhaps matching TRBD1 (6 bases). V shed 2 bases and J shed 0 bases, with 14 bases lying between them. The CDR3 runs to 16 residues. The V gene's germline CDR1 is SGHRS and CDR2 YFSETQ. DNA for the CDR3: TGCGCCAGCAGCTTCAACAGGGTGGGATTGAACACTGAAGCTTTCTTT. The encoded protein is CASSFNRVGLNTEAFF.

At least ten counts were recorded for this clonotype. This chain uses TRBV11-2 with TRBJ1-1; D not certain. This CDR3 spans 12 amino acids. Trimming left V 3 bases short and J 5 bases short, with 7 bases between. Germline V lookup: CDR1 SGHAT, CDR2 FQNNGV. CDR3 DNA sequence: TGTGCCAGCAGCTTGGAGTGGACTGAAGCTTTCTTT. As protein: CASSLEWTEAFF. Together with reference TRBV11-2 and TRBJ1-1, the CDR3 gives the full variable domain: EAGVAQSPRYKIIEKRQSVAFWCNPISGHATLYWYQQILGQGPKLLIQFQNNGVVDDSQLPKDRFSAERLKGVDSTLKIQPAKLEDSAVYLCASSLEWTEAFFGQGTRLTVV.

The chain is built from TRBV5-4 and TRBJ2-5, with 8 bases lining up with TRBD2. Germline V gives CDR1 SGHNT, CDR2 YYREEE (reference sequence). J gave up 1 base and V 1 base, and 3 bases lay outside the gene matches. The CDR3 extends over 15 amino acids. CDR3 region: CASSLQLAVQETQYF. The DNA for the CDR3 is TGTGCCAGCAGCTTGCAACTAGCGGTCCAAGAGACCCAGTACTTC.

This clonotype was detected ten times or more. The rearrangement joins TRBV7-9 to TRBJ1-2, with no clear D. The germline V gene has CDR1 SEHNR and CDR2 FQNEAQ (reference sequence). The CDR3 loop spans 16 amino acids. V shed 1 base and J shed 4 bases, with 16 bases lying between them. The CDR3 spells CASSLVLPQGVYGYTF. The CDR3 DNA is TGTGCCAGCAGCTTAGTTCTCCCACAAGGAGTCTATGGCTACACCTTC.

The chain uses TRBV12-3 or TRBV12-4 and TRBJ2-1; D may be TRBD1 (5 bases). Trimming cost V 10 bases and J 4 bases, with 11 bases left between them. The CDR3 consists of 12 residues. The CDR3 loop reads CATGRAYNEQFF. DNA for the CDR3: TGTGCCACGGGCAGGGCTTACAATGAGCAGTTCTTC.

This clonotype occurred a few times. The rearrangement uses TRBV6-5 and TRBJ1-5; possibly TRBD1 for D (6 bases). The CDR3 spans 14 residues. CDR1 is MNHEY and CDR2 is SVGAGI in the germline V gene. V was pared by 4 bases and J by 6 bases, with 13 bases between. CDR3 bases: TGTGCCAGCAGTTCGACCCTGACAGGTCAGCCCCAGCATTTT. Protein product: CASSSTLTGQPQHF.

The chain recombines TRBV11-2 with TRBJ2-2; 7 bases are shared with TRBD2. The CDR3 covers 19 residues. V gave up 1 base and J gave up 0 bases; unmatched junction bases: 11. Per the germline V gene, CDR1 is SGHAT and CDR2 is FQNNGV. CDR3 in amino acids: CASSLGPGRTGSNTGELFF. The DNA for the CDR3 is TGTGCCAGCAGCTTAGGTCCCGGGAGGACGGGATCGAACACCGGGGAGCTGTTTTTT.

The J gene is TRBJ2-5, the V gene TRBV25-1, with D tentatively TRBD1 or TRBD2 (5 bases each). Germline-derived CDR1 and CDR2 are MGHDK and SYGVNS. The CDR3 is 14 amino acids. V lost 3 bases and J 4 bases, leaving 12 bases between the germline ends. The CDR3 loop is CASSDRRGVETQYF. For the CDR3, the DNA is TGTGCCAGCAGTGACCGTCGGGGCGTAGAGACCCAGTACTTC.

This clonotype has a handful of counts. V gene TRBV27 combines with J gene TRBJ2-3; D is ambiguous. The V gene's germline CDR1 is MNHEY and CDR2 SMNVEV (reference sequence). This CDR3 has 12 residues. Trimming cost V 2 bases and J 4 bases, with 4 bases left between them. CDR3 in DNA: TGTGCCAGCAGTTTACCCCCAGATACGCAGTATTTT. This gives the protein CASSLPPDTQYF.

This clonotype was observed a handful of times. CDR3 coding DNA: TGTGCCAGCGGATATGACATGCTCGCAAGTTCTGGGGCCAACGTCCTGACTTTC. Translating it yields CASGYDMLASSGANVLTF. The genes are TRBV11-2 and TRBJ2-6; D remains unclear. CDR3 length: 18 amino acids. Germline lookup yields CDR1 SGHAT and CDR2 FQNNGV. Trimming pared 8 bases from V and 1 base from J, leaving 21 bases between.

The chain carries TRBV5-1 and TRBJ2-7, with D possibly matching TRBD2 (5 bases). Germline CDR1 reads SGHRS; CDR2 reads YFSETQ. The CDR3 loop spans 14 amino acids. The V end was cut by 4 bases, the J end by 6 bases, with 17 bases between. CDR3 nucleotides: TGCGCCAGCAGCCCCCTCGGGGAAGGGCCCGAGCAGTACGTC. It yields the protein CASSPLGEGPEQYV.

The chain carries TRBV27 and TRBJ2-1; TRBD2 matches at 7 bases. The ends lost 6 bases at V and 7 bases at J; junction bases unmatched: 9. CDR3 length equals 14 residues. In germline, CDR1 is MNHEY, CDR2 SMNVEV (reference sequence). For the CDR3, the DNA is TGTGCCAGCAGCCCAGGACTAGTAAAGAATGAGCAGTTCTTC. The encoded protein is CASSPGLVKNEQFF.

V gene TRBV3-1 combines with J gene TRBJ1-2; a possible D gene is TRBD1 (5 bases). The CDR3 is 13 residues long. V was trimmed by 4 bases and J by 1 base, leaving 7 bases between them. In germline, CDR1 is LGHDT, CDR2 YNNKEL (reference sequence). CDR3 amino acids: CASSRTNNYGYTF. In DNA form, the CDR3 reads TGTGCCAGCAGCCGGACAAATAACTATGGCTACACCTTC.

This clonotype was detected only a few times. For the CDR3, the DNA is TGTGCCAGCAGCCCGCGGATAGCTTATGGCGCTGAAGCTTTCTTT. Amino acids: CASSPRIAYGAEAFF. The chain joins TRBV7-9 to TRBJ1-1; D remains ambiguous. The CDR3 spans 15 residues. Looked up from germline, CDR1 is SEHNR and CDR2 is FQNEAQ (reference sequence). V lost 5 bases, J lost 6 bases, and 19 bases lay in between. Full variable domain (outside the CDR3, taken from reference TRBV7-9 and TRBJ1-1): DTGVSQNPRHKITKRGQNVTFRCDPISEHNRLYWYRQTLGQGPEFLTYFQNEAQLEKSRLLSDRFSAERPKGSFSTLEIQRTEQGDSAMYLCASSPRIAYGAEAFFGQGTRLTVV.

The CDR3 spells CASSPLGELFF. The DNA of the CDR3 is TGTGCCAGCAGTCCTCTAGGGGAGCTGTTTTTT. This chain links TRBV12-3 or TRBV12-4 with TRBJ2-2; D gene ambiguous. Trimming pared 5 bases from V and 8 bases from J, leaving 6 bases between. This CDR3 has 11 residues.

This clonotype came up a few times. V and J are TRBV20-1 and TRBJ2-5, with 9 bases lining up with TRBD2. This CDR3 has 15 residues. Germline trimming cut 3 bases from V and 5 bases from J; bases unmatched to any gene: 10. Per the germline V gene, CDR1 is DFQATT and CDR2 is SNEGSKA (reference sequence). The CDR3 here is CSASFSGSAGETQYF. The CDR3 coding sequence is TGCAGTGCTAGTTTTAGCGGGAGTGCGGGGGAGACCCAGTACTTC.

CDR3 amino acids: CASSPLLGGNTEAFF. Written as DNA, the CDR3 is TGTGCCAGCAGTCCACTTCTGGGGGGGAACACTGAAGCTTTCTTT. The chain recombines TRBV12-3 or TRBV12-4 with TRBJ1-1, with TRBD1 as a possible D gene (5 bases). The CDR3 has 15 amino acids. Between the trimmed V and J ends, which lost 5 bases and 1 base, there was a span of 14 bases.

This clonotype was detected a few times. The chain joins TRBV30 to TRBJ1-3; D is perhaps TRBD1 (6 bases). This CDR3 has 14 amino acids. CDR1 and CDR2 from the germline V gene are GTSNPN and SVGIG (reference sequence). Between the trimmed V and J ends, which lost 0 bases and 6 bases, there was a span of 12 bases. The CDR3 reads CAWSVQGGTNTIYF. The CDR3 region has the DNA TGTGCCTGGAGTGTACAGGGAGGAACAAACACCATATATTTT.

This sequence joins TRBV19 and TRBJ2-1; TRBD2 aligns across 14 bases. Germline V gives CDR1 LNHDA, CDR2 SQIVND (reference sequence). With 9 bases clipped from V and 10 bases from J, the junction kept 5 bases outside the gene matches. The CDR3 spans 13 residues. CDR3 nucleotides: TGTGCCAGCGGGACTAGCGGGAGAGGGGAGCAGTTCTTC. This codes for CASGTSGRGEQFF.

This clonotype showed up just a few times. The chain couples TRBV7-9 to TRBJ2-7; D is unresolved. Germline V gene sequence: CDR1 SEHNR, CDR2 FQNEAQ (reference sequence). This CDR3 has 11 amino acids. Trimming shortened V by 6 bases and J by 2 bases, and 5 bases separated the two germline ends. CDR3 sequence reads: CASRSAYEQYF. The CDR3 nucleotides read TGTGCCAGCAGATCGGCCTACGAGCAGTACTTC.

This clonotype was observed many times. CDR3 protein: CASSLGRVSDNEQFF. In DNA, the CDR3 is TGTGCCAGCAGCTTGGGCAGGGTCTCTGACAATGAGCAGTTCTTC. The chain combines TRBV5-6 with TRBJ2-1; D is perhaps TRBD1 (5 bases). V gave up 0 bases and J gave up 5 bases, with 12 bases separating them. CDR1 and CDR2 (germline): SGHDT, YYEEEE. CDR3 length: 15 amino acids.

This clonotype has only a few counts. V gene TRBV6-2 or TRBV6-3 combines with J gene TRBJ1-1, with 7 positions matching TRBD1. Trimming removed 6 bases from V and 4 bases from J; junction bases left unmatched: 8. Germline lookup yields CDR1 MNHEY and CDR2 SVGEGT. This CDR3 is 14 amino acids long. The CDR3 loop reads CASRPQGVGTEAFF. Here the CDR3 DNA reads TGTGCCAGCAGGCCGCAGGGGGTGGGCACTGAAGCTTTCTTT.

In this sample, this clonotype turned up a few times. The chain recombines TRBV12-3 or TRBV12-4 with TRBJ2-3; possible D gene TRBD1, 5 bases. The CDR3 spans 15 residues. V was clipped by 3 bases and J by 4 bases, with 14 bases between them. For the CDR3, the DNA is TGTGCCAGCAGTTTTACGCAGGGCCGACCAGATACGCAGTATTTT. This codes for CASSFTQGRPDTQYF.